The present entry profiles one TCR beta chain with its context. The ends lost 0 bases at V and 5 bases at J; junction bases unmatched: 9. The germline CDR1 and CDR2 sequences are SNHLY and FYNNEI. The CDR3 is 16 amino acids. The data originate from a study of blood T cell repertoires in COVID-19. Generated by immunoSEQ multiplex PCR, the TCRdb table keeps only in-frame clones and is missing some. This table holds over 200,000 clones, under 90% found once. The chain has TRBV2 and TRBJ2-5; 7 bases map to TRBD1. Sequencing input: PBMCs or T cells enriched from blood (not recorded which). The TCR comes from a woman aged 45 to 65 with acute COVID-19. Here the CDR3 reads CASSEAGTGVGETQYF. CDR3 in DNA: TGTGCCAGCAGTGAAGCGGGAACAGGGGTTGGCGAGACCCAGTACTTC.